The 27 T cell receptor beta chains below come from one sample, sequenced in a study of blood T cell repertoires in COVID-19. The method was immunoSEQ multiplex PCR; TCRdb's version includes in-frame clones alone and lacks a portion of them. The sample contains about 130,000 clones, about 83% of which appear only once. The specimen was peripheral blood. These receptors originate from a human donor in a cohort sampled during active COVID-19.

The chain carries TRBV14 and TRBJ2-5, with D unclear. Germline CDR1 SGHDN, CDR2 FVKESK. Trimming removed 3 bases from V and 7 bases from J, with 9 bases in between. This CDR3 comprises 12 residues. The CDR3 reads CASSHNMPTQYF. In DNA, the CDR3 is TGTGCCAGCAGCCACAACATGCCGACCCAGTACTTC.

This chain uses TRBV6-1 with TRBJ2-5; perhaps TRBD2 as D (7 bases). From germline, CDR1 is MNHNS and CDR2 SASEGT. The CDR3 covers 13 residues. V lost 2 bases to trimming and J lost 5 bases, with 9 bases between them. The CDR3 region is CASSEPGGETQYF. The CDR3 bases are TGTGCCAGCAGTGAACCGGGGGGCGAGACCCAGTACTTC.

The J gene is TRBJ2-3, the V gene TRBV15; TRBD2 aligns across 12 bases. Per germline, CDR1 LNHNV and CDR2 YYDKDF (reference sequence). V lost 5 bases and J lost 4; bases outside the gene matches: 4. The CDR3 spans 15 residues. The chain's CDR3 is CATSGLAGFADTQYF. The CDR3 DNA is TGTGCCACCAGCGGACTAGCGGGATTTGCAGATACGCAGTATTTT.

The chain is built from TRBV28 and TRBJ1-3; 7 bases fit TRBD1. CDR1 is MDHEN, CDR2 SYDVKM, per germline. J lost 5 bases, V lost 5 bases, and 9 bases had no gene match. There are 15 residues in the CDR3. CDR3 nucleotide sequence: TGTGCCAGCAGTCCCCCCTCGGGACAGAGAAACACCATATATTTT. The encoded protein is CASSPPSGQRNTIYF.

The CDR3 spells CASSFGQGEQETQYF. The CDR3 DNA follows: TGTGCCAGCAGCTTTGGACAGGGGGAACAAGAGACCCAGTACTTC. The chain carries TRBV5-4 and TRBJ2-5; 10 bases fit TRBD1. The V segment lost 2 bases and the J segment 2 bases; nucleotides outside the gene matches: 3. CDR1 and CDR2 (germline): SGHNT, YYREEE (reference sequence). The CDR3 spans 15 residues.

The rearrangement uses TRBV27 and TRBJ2-7; 7 nucleotides agree with TRBD1. Germline V gene lookup returns CDR1 MNHEY and CDR2 SMNVEV (reference sequence). The CDR3 length is 16 residues. Germline trimming cut 4 bases from V and 0 bases from J; bases unmatched to any gene: 9. DNA for the CDR3: TGTGCCAGCAGTTCTCCGACGCGGACAGGCTCCTACGAGCAGTACTTC. Translation gives CASSSPTRTGSYEQYF.

The chain is built from TRBV18 and TRBJ1-1, with 8 bases aligning to TRBD1. Germline CDR1 is KGHSH and CDR2 is LQKENI. The CDR3 runs to 16 residues. The ends lost 2 bases at V and 10 bases at J; junction bases unmatched: 15. In DNA, the CDR3 is TGTGCCAGCTCACCATCCGACAGGGGCCGAGGATATGGAGCTTTCTTT. Translation gives CASSPSDRGRGYGAFF.

The chain carries TRBV18 and TRBJ2-5, with 10 positions matching TRBD2. The CDR3 extends over 16 amino acids. The V segment lost 4 bases and the J segment 5 bases; nucleotides outside the gene matches: 10. Per the germline V gene, CDR1 is KGHSH and CDR2 is LQKENI. This chain's CDR3 is CASSHRSGREFETQYF. In nucleotides, the CDR3 is TGTGCCAGCTCACATCGAAGCGGGAGGGAGTTTGAGACCCAGTACTTC.

This clone was counted between two and nine times. J is TRBJ2-2 and V is TRBV27; maybe TRBD2 (5 bases). The CDR3 runs 14 residues. Looked up from germline, CDR1 is MNHEY and CDR2 is SMNVEV (reference sequence). Between the trimmed V and J ends, which lost 2 bases and 7 bases, there was a span of 11 bases. The CDR3 protein is CASSLRGKGGELFF. In DNA, the CDR3 is TGTGCCAGCAGTTTAAGAGGGAAGGGCGGGGAGCTGTTTTTT.

V is TRBV11-2 and J is TRBJ1-1, with 7 nucleotides matching TRBD1. The CDR3 consists of 12 residues. The trim removed 6 bases at V and 4 bases at J, leaving 2 bases unmatched. CDR1 is SGHAT, CDR2 FQNNGV, per germline. This chain's CDR3 is CASSSGGTEAFF. Here the CDR3 DNA reads TGTGCCAGCAGTTCAGGGGGCACTGAAGCTTTCTTT.

The chain recombines TRBV6-1 with TRBJ2-1, with D uncertain. Germline CDR1 is MNHNS and CDR2 is SASEGT. V dropped 3 bases and J dropped 2 bases, with 11 bases sitting between them. This CDR3 spans 15 amino acids. CDR3 loop: CASSERQPAYNEQFF. As DNA, the CDR3 is TGTGCCAGCAGTGAGCGGCAGCCAGCCTACAATGAGCAGTTCTTC.

CDR3 sequence (DNA): TGTGCCAGCAGCCGCGGGTCTGGCAATCAGCCCCAGCATTTT. This sequence encodes CASSRGSGNQPQHF. The chain carries TRBV6-5 and TRBJ1-5; D gene ambiguous. This CDR3 is built from 14 residues. The V end was cut by 6 bases, the J end by 2 bases, with 11 bases between. CDR1 MNHEY and CDR2 SVGAGI come from the germline V gene.

The chain couples TRBV7-6 to TRBJ2-1; TRBD2 is a possible D gene (5 bases). Germline loops: CDR1 SGHVS, CDR2 FNYEAQ. CDR3 length: 16 residues. Deletions cut 0 bases from V and 5 bases from J, with 14 bases between. The CDR3 here is CASSLAVRAGDNEQFF. In nucleotides, the CDR3 is TGTGCCAGCAGCTTAGCAGTGAGGGCCGGGGACAATGAGCAGTTCTTC.

Written as DNA, the CDR3 is TGTGCCAGCAGCTTCGGGGCGGGAATGGACACTGAAGCTTTCTTT. As protein: CASSFGAGMDTEAFF. This chain connects TRBV5-4 to TRBJ1-1; a possible D gene is TRBD1 (5 bases). V gave up 2 bases and J gave up 3 bases, with 14 bases separating them. Germline CDR1 SGHNT, CDR2 YYREEE (reference sequence). The CDR3 sequence is 15 residues long.

V gene TRBV5-1 combines with J gene TRBJ2-1; D might be TRBD1 (6 bases). Trimming took off 3 bases at V and 8 bases at J, with 21 bases between the two ends. The CDR3 extends over 16 amino acids. The V gene's germline CDR1 is SGHRS and CDR2 YFSETQ. This chain's CDR3 is CASSSKSPGVGDEQFF. Here the CDR3 DNA reads TGCGCCAGCAGCTCGAAATCCCCAGGGGTGGGGGATGAGCAGTTCTTC. Filled out from reference TRBV5-1 and TRBJ2-1, the complete variable domain reads KAGVTQTPRYLIKTRGQQVTLSCSPISGHRSVSWYQQTPGQGLQFLFEYFSETQRNKGNFPGRFSGRQFSNSRSEMNVSTLELGDSALYLCASSSKSPGVGDEQFFGPGTRLTVL.

This sequence joins TRBV2 and TRBJ2-3; 8 bases map to TRBD2. V shed 5 bases and J 2 bases; nucleotides not matched to a gene: 3. Germline CDR1 SNHLY, CDR2 FYNNEI. The CDR3 totals 14 residues. DNA for the CDR3: TGTGCCAGCAGTCTACTAGCGGTCACAGATACGCAGTATTTT. It is translated as CASSLLAVTDTQYF.

V usage is TRBV30 and J usage is TRBJ2-1; 7 bases line up with TRBD1. The length of the CDR3 is 14 residues. The ends lost 3 bases at V and 7 bases at J; junction bases unmatched: 9. Germline CDR1 reads GTSNPN; CDR2 reads SVGIG (reference sequence). Written as DNA, the CDR3 is TGTGCCTGGAGCGAAACAGGGGATCTAAATGAGCAGTTCTTC. This encodes CAWSETGDLNEQFF.

The chain has TRBV10-1 and TRBJ1-1, with D tentatively TRBD1 (6 bases). CDR1 is WNHNN, CDR2 SYGVQD, per germline (reference sequence). CDR3 size: 17 residues. Trimming cost V 2 bases and J 5 bases, with 21 bases left between them. The CDR3 reads CASSESPRQAGRTEAFF. CDR3 nucleotide sequence: TGCGCCAGCAGTGAGAGCCCTCGACAGGCTGGTAGAACTGAAGCTTTCTTT.

The chain is built from TRBV7-6 and TRBJ2-7; 12 positions match TRBD2. V lost 1 base and J lost 3; bases outside the gene matches: 10. The length of the CDR3 is 18 residues. Germline lookup yields CDR1 SGHVS and CDR2 FNYEAQ. This chain's CDR3 is CASSLGASGREFHYEQYF. CDR3 DNA sequence: TGTGCCAGCAGCTTAGGGGCTAGCGGGAGGGAATTTCACTACGAGCAGTACTTC.

The chain carries TRBV19 and TRBJ2-1; 13 bases line up with TRBD2. The V and J ends lost 5 bases and 15 bases, in that order; junction bases with no gene match: 13. Germline-derived CDR1 and CDR2 are LNHDA and SQIVND (reference sequence). The CDR3 has 15 amino acids. The CDR3 DNA sequence: TGTGCCAGTAGTGGTACTAGCGGGAGGGCGCGGGGGACGTTCTTC. It codes for CASSGTSGRARGTFF.

The chain joins TRBV29-1 to TRBJ2-1; D is undetermined. Germline assignment: CDR1 SQVTM and CDR2 ANQGSEA. CDR3 size: 11 residues. V shed 7 bases and J shed 0 bases, with 4 bases lying between them. The CDR3 sequence is CSGSSYNEQFF. CDR3 DNA: TGCAGCGGTAGCTCCTACAATGAGCAGTTCTTC.

The chain is built from TRBV28 and TRBJ1-2, with 11 bases identical to TRBD1. V was pared by 6 bases and J by 3 bases, with 21 bases of the junction left unmatched. The CDR3 loop spans 20 amino acids. Per germline, CDR1 MDHEN and CDR2 SYDVKM. This CDR3 reads CASRHRWTGGAGVGDYGYTF. The DNA of the CDR3 is TGTGCCAGCAGACACCGATGGACAGGGGGCGCAGGCGTGGGCGACTATGGCTACACCTTC.

The V and J genes are TRBV5-1 and TRBJ2-1; TRBD2 is a possible D gene (5 bases). The CDR3 contains 13 residues. Trimming shortened V by 5 bases and J by 4 bases, and 10 bases separated the two germline ends. Germline lookup yields CDR1 SGHRS and CDR2 YFSETQ. The CDR3 here is CASRVEEYNEQFF. Here the CDR3 DNA reads TGCGCCAGCAGAGTGGAGGAGTACAATGAGCAGTTCTTC. The variable domain in full, with the rest retrieved from reference TRBV5-1 and TRBJ2-1, is KAGVTQTPRYLIKTRGQQVTLSCSPISGHRSVSWYQQTPGQGLQFLFEYFSETQRNKGNFPGRFSGRQFSNSRSEMNVSTLELGDSALYLCASRVEEYNEQFFGPGTRLTVL.

The rearrangement links TRBV28 to TRBJ1-2; no clear D. The V end lost 6 bases, the J end lost 9 bases, and 17 bases lay between the germline ends. CDR1 and CDR2 from the germline V gene are MDHEN and SYDVKM. This CDR3 comprises 13 residues. CDR3 amino acids: CASRITGNPSYTF. As DNA, the CDR3 is TGTGCCAGCAGGATTACCGGGAACCCTAGCTACACCTTC.

The chain has TRBV7-2 and TRBJ2-2, with TRBD1 matching 8 bases. J gave up 7 bases and V 4 bases, and 11 bases lay outside the gene matches. The V gene's germline CDR1 is SGHTA and CDR2 FQGNSA. The CDR3 is 16 residues long. Written as DNA, the CDR3 is TGTGCCAGCAGCTCCCGGACAGGGTCTCCCATCGGGGAGCTGTTTTTT. It is translated as CASSSRTGSPIGELFF.

A few counts support this clone. V is TRBV1 and J is TRBJ2-5; the tabulated D call, TRBD2, remains unverified against the DNA. TRBV1 has pseudogene status. This CDR3 has 22 amino acids. Here the CDR3 reads CTSSQAQSNSPSGRAMLKTQYF. The CDR3 nucleotides read TGCACCAGCAGCCAAGCTCAATCAAATTCCCCTAGCGGGAGGGCCATGTTGAAGACCCAGTACTTC.

The rearrangement uses TRBV10-2 and TRBJ2-7; 11 nucleotides agree with TRBD2. This CDR3 has 17 residues. Germline loops: CDR1 WSHSY, CDR2 SAAADI. V shed 4 bases and J 1 base; nucleotides not matched to a gene: 9. CDR3 sequence: CASSVGSGRARSYEQYF. CDR3 sequence (DNA): TGCGCCAGCAGTGTCGGTAGCGGGAGGGCCCGGTCCTACGAGCAGTACTTC.